This TCR beta chain was sequenced for a study of graft-versus-host responses after intestinal transplantation. Overall study: Tacrolimus and steroids were given for two to three years to all recipients after anti-thymocyte globulin induction. Study-wide results and limits: Recipient marrow held GvH clones, some first seen in ileum or blood.

A remark on this clone: Its antigen is not known.

Germline loops: CDR1 PRHDT, CDR2 FYEKMQ (reference sequence). The CDR3 extends over 14 amino acids. V was trimmed by 2 bases and J by 4 bases, leaving 12 bases between them. Sequencing was performed with immunoSEQ multiplex PCR; in TCRdb, only in-frame clones are kept and a portion is missing. This sample has about 50,000 clones, with about 93% found just once. The source is a human donor who was the organ donor for an intestinal transplant. V is TRBV13 and J is TRBJ2-7; D gene unclear. Source: unstimulated CD4+ T cells sorted from spleen or lymph node cells, taken before transplant. CDR3 loop: CASSLRLRDYEQYF. For the CDR3, the DNA is TGTGCCAGCAGCTTACGTCTCCGAGATTACGAGCAGTACTTC.